This entry is about one TCR beta chain. Diagnostic criteria defined recently for definite or probable disease were met by the Susac syndrome patients. CD8+ and CD4+ T cells were negatively isolated; TEMRA cells were FACS-enriched. The record originates from a study of CD8 T cells in Susac syndrome. V shed 1 base and J shed 0 bases, with 5 bases lying between them. In germline, CDR1 is SQVTM, CDR2 ANQGSEA. The CDR3 extends over 13 amino acids. The authors reverse transcribed roughly 0.5 to 1 ug RNA with random hexamers. TCRdb re-analysed the immunoSEQ multiplex PCR reads in MiXCR, keeping a single row per CDR3 protein. The repertoire holds 150,000 to 190,000 distinct CDR3 sequences, with approximately 95% as singletons.

Sequencing was carried out using CD4+ T cells from PBMCs. The receptor was derived from a human donor with Susac syndrome. The rearrangement joins TRBV29-1 to TRBJ2-3; D is unresolved. The CDR3 is CSVEAHSTDTQYF. CDR3 sequence (DNA): TGCAGCGTTGAAGCTCACAGCACAGATACGCAGTATTTT.